The sequence of this TCR beta chain was determined in a study of cytomegalovirus exposure and HLA in healthy donors. Primers: 60 Vbeta forward and 13 Jbeta reverse. Clones were sequenced by immunoSEQ multiplex PCR, and TCRdb holds only the in-frame ones, with some missing. The sample shows approximately 180,000 clones, about three quarters of them seen only once. The CDR3 totals 15 residues. Sequencing input: PBMCs. This sequence was found in a woman younger than 45 in good health and CMV-seropositive. The chain carries TRBV21-1 and TRBJ2-1; the table's TRBD1 call for D was not verified on the DNA. TRBV21-1 is a pseudogene. Written as DNA, the CDR3 is TGTGCCAGCAGCAAAGAGGGCGGGACAGTAAACGAGCAGTTCTTC. Encoded protein: CASSKEGGTVNEQFF.